Following are 8 T cell receptor beta chains from one sample sequenced in a study of post-analysis software for immune sequencing data. Tagging with unique molecular identifiers was a feature of the TCR beta cDNA libraries. TCRdb independently ran MiXCR on the PCR reads; one entry per CDR3 protein. The sample records 750,000 to 950,000 distinct CDR3 sequences, roughly 58% being singletons. Their antigens are not known. Study conclusions and caveats: In patients, roughly 5 TRBV segments were more frequent than in controls, with TRBV5-6, TRBV5-1 and TRBV20-1 among them.

Input material: blood. These receptor sequences come from a girl aged 10-17 years with multiple sclerosis.

This chain links TRBV5-1 with TRBJ2-1, with 13 positions matching TRBD2. V dropped 1 base and J dropped 6; count of bases not matched to a gene: 1. CDR3 length: 15 amino acids. Germline-derived CDR1 and CDR2 are SGHRS and YFSETQ. CDR3 region: CASSLTSGRANEQFF. As DNA, the CDR3 is TGCGCCAGCAGCTTGACTAGCGGGAGGGCCAATGAGCAGTTCTTC.

The J gene is TRBJ1-2, the V gene TRBV5-1; D call uncertain. CDR1 and CDR2 (germline): SGHRS, YFSETQ. This CDR3 comprises 13 residues. With 0 bases removed from V and 4 bases from J, the gap between germline ends came to 7 bases. This CDR3 is CASSLGSCYGYTF. CDR3 nucleotides: TGCGCCAGCAGCTTGGGCAGCTGCTATGGCTACACCTTC.

The rearrangement links TRBV5-1 to TRBJ2-5; D gene ambiguous. The DNA end lines up better with TRBJ2-7; the J call may be wrong. In germline, CDR1 is SGHRS, CDR2 YFSETQ. The CDR3 is 13 residues long. The CDR3 region is CASSLAGRSEQYF. Written as DNA, the CDR3 is TGCGCCAGCAGCTTGGCCGGTCGCTCCGAGCAGTACTTC.

The gene calls are TRBV5-1 and TRBJ2-1, with D tentatively TRBD1 (5 bases). V dropped 0 bases and J dropped 7 bases, with 11 bases sitting between them. Germline V CDR1 and CDR2: SGHRS, YFSETQ. The CDR3 extends over 14 amino acids. DNA of the CDR3: TGCGCCAGCAGCTTGGCAGTACAGGCTAATGAGCAGTTCTTC. This codes for CASSLAVQANEQFF. The full variable domain, in which reference TRBV5-1 and TRBJ2-1 provide the parts outside the CDR3, is KAGVTQTPRYLIKTRGQQVTLSCSPISGHRSVSWYQQTPGQGLQFLFEYFSETQRNKGNFPGRFSGRQFSNSRSEMNVSTLELGDSALYLCASSLAVQANEQFFGPGTRLTVL.

The chain recombines TRBV12-3 or TRBV12-4 with TRBJ1-1; 7 positions match TRBD1. The CDR3 has 12 residues. Unmatched junction bases numbered 10, after V lost 8 bases and J lost 10 bases. CDR3 protein: CASDNRGSRAFF. CDR3 bases: TGTGCCAGCGACAACAGGGGCTCGCGAGCTTTCTTT.

CDR3 amino acids: CASSGGQQIYNEQFF. The CDR3 DNA reads TGTGCCAGCAGTGGTGGACAGCAAATCTACAATGAGCAGTTCTTC. The chain is built from TRBV2 and TRBJ2-1, with D maybe TRBD1 (6 bases). CDR3 length: 15 amino acids. Trimming shortened V by 4 bases and J by 3 bases, and 13 bases separated the two germline ends. Germline CDR1 reads SNHLY; CDR2 reads FYNNEI.

This sequence joins TRBV12-3 or TRBV12-4 and TRBJ2-1, with a tentative D call TRBD2 (6 bases). Trimming cost V 6 bases and J 5 bases, with 32 bases left between them. CDR3 length: 20 residues. CDR3 loop: CASSPARAGTQDRGDNEQFF. DNA for the CDR3: TGTGCCAGCAGCCCGGCCAGAGCGGGCACCCAAGACCGGGGTGACAATGAGCAGTTCTTC.

This clonotype was found a few times. The genes are TRBV4-1 and TRBJ1-2; D call uncertain. V dropped 3 bases and J dropped 5 bases, with 19 bases sitting between them. Germline-derived CDR1 and CDR2 are MGHRA and YSYEKL. The CDR3 runs 16 residues. CDR3 sequence (DNA): TGCGCCAGCAGCCACGAACCCCACATGAATCGGTATGGCTACACCTTC. This sequence encodes CASSHEPHMNRYGYTF.